This T cell receptor (beta chain) was observed in a study of shared clonotypes between healthy human individuals. Sequencing was performed with immunoSEQ multiplex PCR; in TCRdb, only in-frame clones are kept and a portion is missing. The table has approximately 2,300,000 clones, under 95% seen once. Trimming removed 5 bases from V and 5 bases from J, with 21 bases in between. The germline CDR1 and CDR2 sequences are MDHEN and SYDVKM. The CDR3 runs to 16 residues. The clonotype comes from a man between 18 and 35 years old in good health. Some clones in this sample may be carry-over from other donors' samples. The sequencing input was naive CD4+ T cells from PBMCs. Documented subset: CD45RA+ positively selected. This rearrangement joins TRBV28 to TRBJ1-2, with a weak D call TRBD1 (5 bases). The CDR3, as DNA: TGTGCCAGCAGTCCCCTCCAGCAGGGAAGGCCGTATGGCTACACCTTC. It translates to CASSPLQQGRPYGYTF.